Following are 13 T cell receptor beta chains from one sample sequenced in a study of cytomegalovirus exposure and HLA in healthy donors. 13 Jbeta primers and 60 Vbeta primers were used for the PCR. Measured with immunoSEQ multiplex PCR; TCRdb has only the in-frame clones, and not every one. Recorded for this sample: 60,000 to 80,000 clones. The specimen sequenced was PBMCs. The receptors shown here come from a boy younger than 18 in good health and CMV-seronegative.

The genes are TRBV2 and TRBJ1-1, with D possibly matching TRBD1 (6 bases). The germline V and J ends were trimmed by 9 bases and 4 bases, with 15 bases remaining between them. This CDR3 region has 13 residues. Germline V gene lookup returns CDR1 SNHLY and CDR2 FYNNEI. The CDR3 DNA reads TGTGCCAGTTTCCTGGAAGGGGGCACTGAAGCTTTCTTT. Amino acid sequence: CASFLEGGTEAFF. Drawing the rest from reference TRBV2 and TRBJ1-1, the complete variable domain is EPEVTQTPSHQVTQMGQEVILRCVPISNHLYFYWYRQILGQKVEFLVSFYNNEISEKSEIFDDQFSVERPDGSNFTLKIRSTKLEDSAMYFCASFLEGGTEAFFGQGTRLTVV.

The rearrangement joins TRBV15 to TRBJ2-5; 12 bases agree with TRBD2. The J call may be in error: the DNA end matches TRBJ2-7 better. Germline CDR1 LNHNV, CDR2 YYDKDF (reference sequence). This CDR3 spans 17 amino acids. In nucleotides, the CDR3 is TGTGCCACCAGCAGCGGACTAGCGGGGTTGAGGGCCTACGAGCAGTACTTC. It translates to CATSSGLAGLRAYEQYF.

V and J are TRBV2 and TRBJ1-2; D unclear. Trimming removed 10 bases from V and 2 bases from J, with 11 bases in between. This CDR3 has 12 residues. The germline CDR1 and CDR2 sequences are SNHLY and FYNNEI. The CDR3 region has the DNA TGTGCCACCTCGTCGGTCAACTATGGCTACACCTTC. The encoded protein is CATSSVNYGYTF.

This chain's CDR3 is CASRDVPDRGYEQYF. CDR3 bases: TGTGCCAGCAGGGACGTCCCGGACAGGGGCTACGAGCAGTACTTC. V is TRBV6-1 and J is TRBJ2-7; TRBD1 aligns across 9 bases. The CDR3 length is 15 residues. J lost 3 bases, V lost 6 bases, and 9 bases had no gene match. Germline values: CDR1 MNHNS, CDR2 SASEGT.

The rearrangement links TRBV27 to TRBJ2-2; 15 bases map to TRBD2. V trimming: 6 bases; J trimming: 1 base; junction bases outside the gene matches: 9. Germline V lookup: CDR1 MNHEY, CDR2 SMNVEV (reference sequence). This CDR3 is built from 19 residues. The CDR3: CASRPVGLAGGQNTGELFF. For the CDR3, the DNA is TGTGCCAGCAGACCCGTTGGACTAGCGGGGGGGCAGAACACCGGGGAGCTGTTTTTT.

The J gene is TRBJ2-7, the V gene TRBV27, with 8 positions matching TRBD1. Trimming took 5 bases from V and 2 from J; bases not matched to a gene: 5. This CDR3 comprises 14 residues. Germline loops: CDR1 MNHEY, CDR2 SMNVEV (reference sequence). CDR3 bases: TGTGCCAGCAGTGACAGGGGTCTTGCCTACGAGCAGTACTTC. Protein product: CASSDRGLAYEQYF.

The V gene is TRBV19, the J gene TRBJ2-5; 8 bases map to TRBD2. TRBJ2-7 explains the end of the DNA better; the J call may be wrong. Per germline, CDR1 LNHDA and CDR2 SQIVND (reference sequence). The CDR3 runs 14 residues. The CDR3 DNA reads as TGTGCCAGTAGCCCCGGGAGGGTAACCTACGAGCAGTACTTC. Translation: CASSPGRVTYEQYF.

The V and J genes are TRBV5-1 and TRBJ1-1, with D maybe TRBD1 (5 bases). Germline V gene lookup returns CDR1 SGHRS and CDR2 YFSETQ. The length of the CDR3 is 15 residues. The germline V and J ends were trimmed by 0 bases and 8 bases, with 17 bases remaining between them. The CDR3 nucleotides are TGCGCCAGCAGCTTGGAATGGCGGGCAGGGAGGGAAGCTTTCTTT. The encoded protein is CASSLEWRAGREAFF.

Note on this clone: Additional DNA sequences in this sample encode the identical CDR3. The chain employs TRBV4-1 and TRBJ1-3; the D is unclear. Germline-derived CDR1 and CDR2 are MGHRA and YSYEKL. Trimming took off 1 base at V and 0 bases at J, with 16 bases between the two ends. This CDR3 has 18 residues. CDR3: CASSQVLATAYSGNTIYF. The DNA for the CDR3 is TGCGCCAGCAGCCAAGTTTTAGCGACTGCATACTCTGGAAACACCATATATTTT.

V and J are TRBV6-1 and TRBJ2-7; TRBD2 is a possible D gene (5 bases). Trimming cost V 8 bases and J 2 bases, with 13 bases left between them. Germline loops: CDR1 MNHNS, CDR2 SASEGT. The CDR3 covers 13 residues. For the CDR3, the DNA is TGTGCCAGCGGTACGGGGAATACCTACGAGCAGTACTTC. It translates to CASGTGNTYEQYF.

The rearrangement links TRBV11-3 to TRBJ2-7, with D possibly being TRBD1 (7 bases). Germline values: CDR1 SGHNT, CDR2 YENEEA. CDR3 size: 14 residues. The ends were cut back, 1 base at V and 4 bases at J, with 11 bases in the middle. In DNA, the CDR3 is TGTGCCAGCAGCTTAGGGAGGGGGCCTTACGAGCAGTACTTC. Amino acids: CASSLGRGPYEQYF.

The rearrangement uses TRBV11-1 and TRBJ1-1, with D unresolved. In germline, CDR1 is SGHAT, CDR2 FQDESV (reference sequence). This CDR3 has 16 residues. Between the trimmed V and J ends, which lost 2 bases and 5 bases, there was a span of 18 bases. Here the CDR3 reads CASSLSGPPRRTEAFF. Here the CDR3 DNA reads TGTGCCAGCAGCTTATCAGGACCTCCCCGGAGGACTGAAGCTTTCTTT.

V is TRBV15 and J is TRBJ2-1, with 9 bases lining up with TRBD1. There are 17 residues in the CDR3. In germline, CDR1 is LNHNV, CDR2 YYDKDF (reference sequence). After removal of 1 base from V and 7 bases from J, the junction contained 11 bases not matched to a gene. CDR3 sequence: CATSRGYPGQGVNEQFF. The DNA of the CDR3 is TGTGCCACCAGCAGAGGATACCCGGGACAGGGTGTGAATGAGCAGTTCTTC. The full variable domain, completed using reference TRBV15 and TRBJ2-1, is DAMVIQNPRYQVTQFGKPVTLSCSQTLNHNVMYWYQQKSSQAPKLLFHYYDKDFNNEADTPDNFQSRRPNTSFCFLDIRSPGLGDTAMYLCATSRGYPGQGVNEQFFGPGTRLTVL.